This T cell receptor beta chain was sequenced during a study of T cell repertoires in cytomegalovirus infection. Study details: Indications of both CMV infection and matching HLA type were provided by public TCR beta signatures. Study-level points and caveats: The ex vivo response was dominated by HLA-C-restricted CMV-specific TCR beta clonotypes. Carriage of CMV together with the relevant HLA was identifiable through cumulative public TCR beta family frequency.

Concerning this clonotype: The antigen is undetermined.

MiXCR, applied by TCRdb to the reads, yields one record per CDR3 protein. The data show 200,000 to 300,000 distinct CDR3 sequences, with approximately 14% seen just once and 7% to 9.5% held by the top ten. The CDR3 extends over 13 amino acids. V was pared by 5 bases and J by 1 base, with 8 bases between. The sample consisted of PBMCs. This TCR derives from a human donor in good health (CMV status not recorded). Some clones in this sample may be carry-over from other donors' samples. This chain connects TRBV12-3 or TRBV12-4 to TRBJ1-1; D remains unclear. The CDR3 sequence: CASSEDPNTEAFF. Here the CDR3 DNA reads TGTGCCAGCAGTGAAGACCCGAACACTGAAGCTTTCTTT.